The source of this T cell receptor beta chain is a study of graft-versus-host responses after intestinal transplantation. Some clones are missing from TCRdb's copy, which holds only in-frame ones; the method was immunoSEQ multiplex PCR. The top ten hold over 0.55% of the sample, which has fewer than 110,000 clones, about 87% seen once. Germline V lookup: CDR1 SGDLS, CDR2 YYNGEE. V gave up 0 bases and J gave up 5 bases, with 14 bases separating them. CDR3 length: 15 amino acids. Comments on this clone: As yet, its antigen is unknown.

Study-level results: Recipient marrow harbored GvH clones, some of which surfaced first in ileum or blood.

The V gene is TRBV9, the J gene TRBJ2-5, with D possibly being TRBD2 (7 bases). The sequence was collected from a human donor who was the organ donor for an intestinal transplant. The source was unstimulated CD4+ T cells sorted from spleen or lymph node cells, collected before transplant. Here the CDR3 DNA reads TGTGCCAGCAGCGTAGGTCCGACGGGGGGCGAGACCCAGTACTTC. Encoded protein: CASSVGPTGGETQYF.